This paragraph reports one T cell receptor (beta chain). The data originate from a study of blood T cell repertoires in COVID-19. Study as a whole: The United States, Italy and Spain were the sources of the acute and convalescent COVID-19 samples. T cells, B-cell-depleted T cells, or PBMCs provided the cDNA or gDNA that served as material.

As processed by the authors: Amplification of reference gene primers was used by the study to estimate nucleated cell counts. TCRdb's copy holds only in-frame clones and misses some; the assay was immunoSEQ multiplex PCR. That table furnishes V, J and clone size, whereas the DNA furnished D and trimming. The sample includes approximately 210,000 clones, about four fifths of them seen just once. This CDR3 spans 13 amino acids. The germline gives CDR1 SGHNT, CDR2 YENEEA. Trimming cost V 5 bases and J 8 bases, with 10 bases left between them. The J gene is TRBJ1-6, the V gene TRBV11-3; D uncertain. This receptor was identified in a middle-aged woman with active or convalescent COVID-19. Sequenced input: peripheral blood. The chain's CDR3 is CASSAGQDSPLHF. For the CDR3, the DNA is TGTGCCAGCAGCGCCGGCCAGGATTCACCCCTCCACTTT. Complete variable domain (other parts from reference TRBV11-3 and TRBJ1-6): EAGVVQSPRYKIIEKKQPVAFWCNPISGHNTLYWYLQNLGQGPELLIRYENEEAVDDSQLPKDRFSAERLKGVDSTLKIQPAELGDSAVYLCASSAGQDSPLHFGNGTRLTVT.